This T cell receptor beta chain appears in the sequencing data of a study of T cells after yellow fever vaccination. Turning to the study itself: Fractions of low cell number were prepared using SMART-Seq v4 Ultra Low Input. General observations from the study: Abundant bulk-population clonotypes could contaminate the FACS-sorted repertoires.

This clonotype was counted only a few times. Its target is not known. TCRdb fed the 5' RACE reads into MiXCR, producing one record per CDR3 protein. The sample holds just under 600,000 distinct CDR3 sequences, roughly 13% seen once. V shed 3 bases and J 3 bases; nucleotides not matched to a gene: 11. The germline V gene encodes CDR1 MDHEN and CDR2 SYDVKM. The CDR3 has 17 amino acids. This TCR was recovered from a man aged 30 to 39 who received the YFV17D yellow fever vaccine. Specimen: PBMCs, collected on the day of the yellow fever booster vaccination. The chain uses TRBV28 and TRBJ1-5; 7 nucleotides agree with TRBD1. CDR3 sequence reads: CASSLAGGDSLNQPQHF. CDR3 coding DNA: TGTGCCAGCAGTTTGGCGGGCGGGGACAGTCTCAATCAGCCCCAGCATTTT. The complete variable domain, with remaining parts taken from reference TRBV28 and TRBJ1-5, reads DVKVTQSSRYLVKRTGEKVFLECVQDMDHENMFWYRQDPGLGLRLIYFSYDVKMKEKGDIPEGYSVSREKKERFSLILESASTNQTSMYLCASSLAGGDSLNQPQHFGDGTRLSIL.